The 15 T cell receptor beta chains reported below all come from one sample, sequenced in a study of blood T cell repertoires in COVID-19. Data came from immunoSEQ multiplex PCR; TCRdb stores just in-frame clones and leaves some out. This sample yields 350,000 or so clones, of which approximately 89% are seen a single time; 3.9% belongs to the top ten. Specimen: peripheral blood. The receptors stem from a woman between 55 and 75 years old with COVID-19, enrolled during active disease.

The V and J genes are TRBV2 and TRBJ2-3; 7 positions agree with TRBD1. With V trimmed by 5 bases and J by 1 base, 6 bases remained unmatched. Germline V lookup: CDR1 SNHLY, CDR2 FYNNEI. This CDR3 is 15 amino acids long. The CDR3 DNA sequence: TGTGCCAGCAGTCTAGGGGGCCGCCGCACAGATACGCAGTATTTT. Translating it yields CASSLGGRRTDTQYF.

V usage is TRBV11-2 and J usage is TRBJ1-6; D is unclear. With 8 bases removed from V and 0 bases from J, the gap between germline ends came to 11 bases. Germline V gene sequence: CDR1 SGHAT, CDR2 FQNNGV. The CDR3 length is 15 residues. The CDR3 coding sequence is TGTGCCAGCCGTGAAGAGAGCTCCTATAATTCACCCCTCCACTTT. Residues: CASREESSYNSPLHF.

The chain's CDR3 is CASSQGNGQGGYSYNSPLHF. CDR3 DNA: TGTGCCAGCAGCCAGGGAAACGGACAGGGGGGTTACTCCTATAATTCACCCCTCCACTTT. V is TRBV4-2 and J is TRBJ1-6, with TRBD1 identical over 10 bases. The CDR3 loop spans 20 amino acids. Germline V gene lookup returns CDR1 LGHNA and CDR2 YNFKEQ. After removal of 3 bases from V and 0 bases from J, the junction contained 11 bases not matched to a gene.

The J gene is TRBJ1-1, the V gene TRBV19, with TRBD1 matching 8 bases. Germline V gives CDR1 LNHDA, CDR2 SQIVND (reference sequence). J gave up 4 bases and V 5 bases, and 6 bases lay outside the gene matches. The CDR3 consists of 14 residues. As DNA, the CDR3 is TGTGCCAGTAGTGCCTACAGGGGGGGCACTGAAGCTTTCTTT. Its protein product is CASSAYRGGTEAFF. The full variable domain, with the rest looked up from reference TRBV19 and TRBJ1-1, is DGGITQSPKYLFRKEGQNVTLSCEQNLNHDAMYWYRQDPGQGLRLIYYSQIVNDFQKGDIAEGYSVSREKKESFPLTVTSAQKNPTAFYLCASSAYRGGTEAFFGQGTRLTVV.

V gene TRBV13 combines with J gene TRBJ1-4; 9 bases map to TRBD1. The CDR3 is 17 amino acids. Germline V gene data show CDR1 as PRHDT and CDR2 as FYEKMQ (reference sequence). With V trimmed by 4 bases and J by 0 bases, 6 bases remained unmatched. The CDR3 region has the DNA TGTGCCAGCAGCTGCCGGGACAGGGAGCCAACTAATGAAAAACTGTTTTTT. It translates to CASSCRDREPTNEKLFF. Full variable domain (outside the CDR3, taken from reference TRBV13 and TRBJ1-4): AAGVIQSPRHLIKEKRETATLKCYPIPRHDTVYWYQQGPGQDPQFLISFYEKMQSDKGSIPDRFSAQQFSDYHSELNMSSLELGDSALYFCASSCRDREPTNEKLFFGSGTQLSVL.

This clone showed up just once. The J gene is TRBJ1-5, the V gene TRBV12-3 or TRBV12-4, with 9 bases identical to TRBD1. The V gene end was trimmed by 5 bases and the J gene end by 5 bases; junction bases not matched to a gene: 1. The CDR3 is made up of 13 amino acids. The CDR3 region is CASSRTGDQPQHF. The CDR3 DNA is TGTGCCAGCAGTCGGACAGGGGATCAGCCCCAGCATTTT.

The chain recombines TRBV12-3 or TRBV12-4 with TRBJ1-2; D is ambiguous. CDR3 size: 11 residues. With 5 bases removed from V and 7 bases from J, the gap between germline ends came to 8 bases. The CDR3 is CASSPSSGYTF. DNA for the CDR3: TGTGCCAGCAGTCCCTCCAGTGGCTACACCTTC.

The chain links TRBV19 to TRBJ1-1, with a weak D call TRBD1 (5 bases). The CDR3 sequence is 15 residues long. Germline-derived CDR1 and CDR2 are LNHDA and SQIVND (reference sequence). The germline V and J ends were trimmed by 3 bases and 1 base, with 12 bases remaining between them. CDR3 coding DNA: TGTGCCAGTAGTATTAGTGGCAGGGCGAACACTGAAGCTTTCTTT. Translated, it gives CASSISGRANTEAFF.

The CDR3 loop is CASSEERGGSGNTIYF. CDR3 nucleotides: TGTGCCAGCAGTGAAGAGAGAGGGGGCTCTGGAAACACCATATATTTT. V and J are TRBV2 and TRBJ1-3; D may be TRBD1 (6 bases). This CDR3 contains 16 residues. Between the trimmed V and J ends, which lost 1 base and 0 bases, there was a span of 10 bases. CDR1 is SNHLY and CDR2 is FYNNEI in the germline V gene.

The J gene is TRBJ1-2, the V gene TRBV6-5, with D possibly TRBD1 on 6 matching bases. V gave up 7 bases and J gave up 7 bases, with 19 bases separating them. Germline V gene sequence: CDR1 MNHEY, CDR2 SVGAGI. The CDR3 totals 14 residues. Written as DNA, the CDR3 is TGTGCCAGCATGAGAAACACAGGGAGAATTGGCTACACCTTC. It encodes CASMRNTGRIGYTF.

The chain carries TRBV6-5 and TRBJ1-1; no firm D call. The CDR3 sequence is 14 residues long. Germline V gives CDR1 MNHEY, CDR2 SVGAGI. V dropped 6 bases and J dropped 1 base, with 12 bases sitting between them. The CDR3 region has the DNA TGTGCCAGCAGGCGAACGCGGGGGAACACTGAAGCTTTCTTT. Translation gives CASRRTRGNTEAFF.

V usage is TRBV19 and J usage is TRBJ1-2; 7 nucleotides agree with TRBD1. V gave up 5 bases and J gave up 6 bases; unmatched junction bases: 21. Germline values: CDR1 LNHDA, CDR2 SQIVND (reference sequence). This CDR3 region has 18 residues. Here the CDR3 reads CASSGPRGGASLVDGYTF. The CDR3 DNA sequence: TGTGCCAGTAGTGGCCCTCGAGGGGGCGCTTCGTTGGTTGATGGCTACACCTTC. Supplemented by reference TRBV19 and TRBJ1-2, the full variable domain reads DGGITQSPKYLFRKEGQNVTLSCEQNLNHDAMYWYRQDPGQGLRLIYYSQIVNDFQKGDIAEGYSVSREKKESFPLTVTSAQKNPTAFYLCASSGPRGGASLVDGYTFGSGTRLTVV.

This clone was seen a few times. The CDR3 loop reads CASSASGQSSGNTIYF. The CDR3 coding sequence is TGTGCCAGTAGTGCTTCGGGACAGTCCTCTGGAAACACCATATATTTT. The chain recombines TRBV19 with TRBJ1-3; TRBD1 agrees at 7 bases. Germline V gene sequence: CDR1 LNHDA, CDR2 SQIVND (reference sequence). This CDR3 contains 16 residues. V dropped 5 bases and J dropped 0; count of bases not matched to a gene: 7.

The chain recombines TRBV6-6 with TRBJ2-1, with a possible D match to TRBD1 (6 bases). There are 15 residues in the CDR3. Germline-derived CDR1 and CDR2 are MNHNY and SVGAGI (reference sequence). Trimming pared 2 bases from V and 6 bases from J, leaving 14 bases between. The CDR3 sequence is CASSYEAGVANEQFF. CDR3 nucleotide sequence: TGTGCCAGCAGTTACGAGGCAGGGGTGGCCAATGAGCAGTTCTTC.

To note about this clone: This may come from a read error, since a much larger clone is one base off. This specimen includes other DNA sequences encoding the same CDR3. The V gene is TRBV5-4, the J gene TRBJ1-2, with 7 nucleotides matching TRBD1. Germline CDR1 and CDR2: SGHNT and YYREEE (reference sequence). J gave up 4 bases and V 0 bases, and 0 bases lay outside the gene matches. The CDR3 spans 13 residues. The DNA for the CDR3 is TGTGCCAGCAGCTTGGACAGGGGCTATGGCTACACCTTC. Translation: CASSLDRGYGYTF. The full variable domain, completed using reference TRBV5-4 and TRBJ1-2, is ETGVTQSPTHLIKTRGQQVTLRCSSQSGHNTVSWYQQALGQGPQFIFQYYREEENGRGNFPPRFSGLQFPNYSSELNVNALELDDSALYLCASSLDRGYGYTFGSGTRLTVV.